These 28 T cell receptor beta chains came from one sample sequenced in a study of blood T cell repertoires in COVID-19. The repertoire was sequenced with immunoSEQ multiplex PCR; TCRdb's copy has only in-frame clones and lacks some. Of 250,000 to 300,000 clones in the sample, around four fifths are singletons; the top ten hold around 4%. The sample comprised peripheral blood. The receptors come from a man aged 60 to 75 with acute or convalescent COVID-19.

CDR3 sequence (DNA): TGTGCCAGCAGTGCCCCCCTGAGAGCGTCGGTTCCCTTTAGCACAGATACGCAGTATTTT. The encoded protein is CASSAPLRASVPFSTDTQYF. The V call is TRBV27, the J call TRBJ2-3; no firm D call. Germline lookup yields CDR1 MNHEY and CDR2 SMNVEV (reference sequence). This CDR3 region has 20 residues. The V and J ends lost 5 bases and 0 bases respectively, with 27 bases between them.

The chain joins TRBV19 to TRBJ1-4, with a tentative D call TRBD1 (5 bases). V was trimmed by 8 bases and J by 3 bases, leaving 19 bases between them. The CDR3 extends over 16 amino acids. CDR1 and CDR2 (germline): LNHDA, SQIVND (reference sequence). The chain's CDR3 is CASGGVRQTSNEKLFF. The CDR3 DNA is TGTGCCAGTGGGGGGGTCCGACAGACGTCTAATGAAAAACTGTTTTTT.

In this sample, this clone turned up a few times. The chain recombines TRBV11-2 with TRBJ1-2; 8 bases fit TRBD1. The trim removed 1 base at V and 3 bases at J, leaving 10 bases unmatched. This CDR3 comprises 17 residues. The germline CDR1 and CDR2 sequences are SGHAT and FQNNGV. CDR3 amino acids: CASSLGRIQGVYYGYTF. The CDR3 nucleotides are TGTGCCAGCAGCTTAGGGCGGATACAGGGGGTGTACTATGGCTACACCTTC.

The chain has TRBV9 and TRBJ2-3, with D possibly matching TRBD2 (6 bases). With 2 bases removed from V and 1 base from J, the gap between germline ends came to 11 bases. Germline lookup yields CDR1 SGDLS and CDR2 YYNGEE. CDR3 length: 15 amino acids. CDR3 nucleotides: TGTGCCAGCAGCGTTCTGACGGGAGGCACAGATACGCAGTATTTT. It encodes CASSVLTGGTDTQYF.

The chain combines TRBV4-2 with TRBJ2-7, with a tentative D call TRBD2 (5 bases). Trimming left V 0 bases short and J 5 bases short, with 8 bases between. CDR3 size: 13 residues. CDR1 and CDR2 (germline): LGHNA, YNFKEQ. CDR3 loop: CASSQDRRNEQYF. In DNA form, the CDR3 reads TGTGCCAGCAGCCAAGATAGGAGGAACGAGCAGTACTTC.

The chain recombines TRBV7-8 with TRBJ1-5; D is unresolved. The CDR3 is made up of 16 amino acids. V was trimmed by 5 bases and J by 2 bases, leaving 16 bases between them. Germline V gene sequence: CDR1 SGHVS, CDR2 FQNEAQ. The CDR3 sequence is CASSDRRGGRNQPQHF. The CDR3, as DNA: TGTGCCAGCAGCGACCGTCGTGGTGGGCGCAATCAGCCCCAGCATTTT.

This clone has a single count. The chain is built from TRBV5-4 and TRBJ1-5; 7 bases align to TRBD1. CDR3 length equals 17 residues. The V gene's germline CDR1 is SGHNT and CDR2 YYREEE (reference sequence). With 0 bases clipped from V and 2 bases from J, the junction kept 8 bases outside the gene matches. CDR3 nucleotide sequence: TGTGCCAGCAGCTTGGGGACAGGCCCCAGAGGCAATCAGCCCCAGCATTTT. Translated: CASSLGTGPRGNQPQHF.

This clone was observed a few times. The chain joins TRBV5-1 to TRBJ2-3; TRBD1 might be the D (5 bases). Trimming cost V 7 bases and J 0 bases, with 9 bases left between them. Germline V gene sequence: CDR1 SGHRS, CDR2 YFSETQ. The CDR3 sequence is 13 residues long. CDR3 coding DNA: TGCGCCAGCCGACAGATAAGCACAGATACGCAGTATTTT. This gives the protein CASRQISTDTQYF.

The genes are TRBV7-3 and TRBJ2-4, with 10 nucleotides matching TRBD1. The CDR3 totals 14 residues. CDR1 and CDR2 (germline): SGHTA, FQGTGA. J lost 5 bases, V lost 5 bases, and 3 bases had no gene match. CDR3 protein: CASSQDRGQNIQYF. CDR3 sequence (DNA): TGTGCCAGCAGCCAAGACAGGGGGCAAAACATTCAGTACTTC. Together with reference TRBV7-3 and TRBJ2-4, the CDR3 gives the full variable domain: GAGVSQTPSNKVTEKGKYVELRCDPISGHTALYWYRQSLGQGPEFLIYFQGTGAADDSGLPNDRFFAVRPEGSVSTLKIQRTERGDSAVYLCASSQDRGQNIQYFGAGTRLSVL.

The genes are TRBV2 and TRBJ2-1, with 9 bases aligning to TRBD1. Germline V CDR1 and CDR2: SNHLY, FYNNEI. V lost 6 bases, J lost 6 bases, and 9 bases stayed unmatched. The CDR3 consists of 15 residues. The CDR3 coding sequence is TGTGCCAGCAGCGTGACAGGGGGTAGGGGCAATGAGCAGTTCTTC. It yields the protein CASSVTGGRGNEQFF.

The rearrangement uses TRBV2 and TRBJ1-1; D ambiguous. The CDR3 runs to 15 residues. With 7 bases removed from V and 6 bases from J, the gap between germline ends came to 21 bases. Per germline, CDR1 SNHLY and CDR2 FYNNEI. The CDR3 coding sequence is TGTGCCAGCACGGTGGAGGGATTATTAGGTGCTGAAGCTTTCTTT. It encodes CASTVEGLLGAEAFF.

The gene calls are TRBV10-3 and TRBJ2-7; D gene uncertain. Germline CDR1 is ENHRY and CDR2 is SYGVKD. The CDR3 runs to 14 residues. The ends were cut back, 0 bases at V and 3 bases at J, with 9 bases in the middle. The CDR3 region has the DNA TGTGCCATCAGTGAGTCCGGCAGAGGCTACGAGCAGTACTTC. It encodes CAISESGRGYEQYF.

This clone was recorded a few times. The chain joins TRBV9 to TRBJ2-4; D not resolved. The length of the CDR3 is 13 residues. Germline CDR1 SGDLS, CDR2 YYNGEE. The ends were cut back, 2 bases at V and 7 bases at J, with 10 bases in the middle. In DNA form, the CDR3 reads TGTGCCAGCAGCGTGACTCCTGGGAACATTCAGTACTTC. It codes for CASSVTPGNIQYF.

This clone was found a few times. The V call is TRBV4-1, the J call TRBJ2-5; no clear D gene. Trimming cost V 8 bases and J 1 base, with 17 bases left between them. The CDR3 extends over 15 amino acids. The germline V gene has CDR1 MGHRA and CDR2 YSYEKL. The CDR3 DNA follows: TGCGCCAGCGCCCTAGGATTATCGGCCCAAGAGACCCAGTACTTC. Its protein product is CASALGLSAQETQYF.

This sequence joins TRBV12-3 or TRBV12-4 and TRBJ2-1; D may be TRBD2 (6 bases). This CDR3 spans 13 amino acids. V was clipped by 3 bases and J by 4 bases, with 7 bases between them. For the CDR3, the DNA is TGTGCCAGCAGTTTCGGGACTTACAATGAGCAGTTCTTC. The encoded protein is CASSFGTYNEQFF.

V and J are TRBV27 and TRBJ1-5; TRBD1 matches at 7 bases. Germline values: CDR1 MNHEY, CDR2 SMNVEV (reference sequence). The CDR3 covers 14 residues. V was pared by 6 bases and J by 5 bases, with 7 bases of the junction left unmatched. CDR3 region: CASRSGTDYQPQHF. The CDR3 coding sequence is TGTGCCAGCAGATCCGGGACAGACTATCAGCCCCAGCATTTT.

The table lists this clone with a count of one. As DNA, the CDR3 is TGCGCCAGCAGCTTGGACAGGGTAGTTAACAATGAGCAGTTCTTC. This encodes CASSLDRVVNNEQFF. This chain joins TRBV5-1 and TRBJ2-1; possible D gene TRBD1, 6 bases. The V end lost 0 bases, the J end lost 5 bases, and 12 bases lay between the germline ends. Germline V gives CDR1 SGHRS, CDR2 YFSETQ. This CDR3 spans 15 amino acids.

The CDR3 coding sequence is TGCGCCAGCAGTGAGTCCTTCGAAAAACTGTTTTTT. Amino acid sequence: CASSESFEKLFF. V is TRBV10-1 and J is TRBJ1-4; D not resolved. The germline V gene encodes CDR1 WNHNN and CDR2 SYGVQD (reference sequence). The V end was cut by 0 bases, the J end by 8 bases, with 4 bases between. CDR3 size: 12 residues.

The V gene is TRBV6-2 or TRBV6-3, the J gene TRBJ2-4, with D possibly being TRBD1 (5 bases). The CDR3 totals 16 residues. Trimming cost V 2 bases and J 0 bases, with 11 bases left between them. CDR1 is MNHEY and CDR2 is SVGEGT in the germline V gene. CDR3 sequence (DNA): TGTGCCAGCAGTTACCAGGGTTTCAGAGCCAAAAACATTCAGTACTTC. Protein sequence: CASSYQGFRAKNIQYF.

This clone was observed a handful of times. The CDR3 region has the DNA TGTGCCAGTAGTTCCCGGACAGGGAACGGAGGAGGTGAAAAACTGTTTTTT. This sequence encodes CASSSRTGNGGGEKLFF. The rearrangement uses TRBV19 and TRBJ1-4; 8 nucleotides align to TRBD1. This CDR3 has 17 residues. Germline-derived CDR1 and CDR2 are LNHDA and SQIVND (reference sequence). V shed 5 bases and J 7 bases; nucleotides not matched to a gene: 15.

This clone was seen just once. The J gene is TRBJ2-3, the V gene TRBV7-9; D gene ambiguous. V lost 5 bases and J 0 bases, leaving 12 bases between the germline ends. This CDR3 has 15 residues. Germline CDR1 SEHNR, CDR2 FQNEAQ (reference sequence). CDR3 in amino acids: CASSRNPMSTDTQYF. The CDR3 DNA reads as TGTGCCAGCAGCCGTAACCCTATGAGCACAGATACGCAGTATTTT.

The rearrangement joins TRBV10-3 to TRBJ2-1, with TRBD2 matching 9 bases. Trimming took 3 bases from V and 6 from J; bases not matched to a gene: 6. The CDR3 covers 15 residues. CDR1 and CDR2 from the germline V gene are ENHRY and SYGVKD. The CDR3 loop is CAISDQAGGRNEQFF. CDR3 DNA sequence: TGTGCCATCAGTGATCAAGCGGGGGGCCGCAATGAGCAGTTCTTC.

About this clone: Other DNA sequences of this sample code for an identical CDR3. The V and J genes are TRBV7-3 and TRBJ2-3, with TRBD1 matching over 7 bases. CDR3 length: 15 residues. The V and J ends lost 1 base and 3 bases, in that order; junction bases with no gene match: 4. The germline V gene has CDR1 SGHTA and CDR2 FQGTGA. The CDR3 reads CASSLRQGTTDTQYF. CDR3 coding DNA: TGTGCCAGCAGCTTAAGACAGGGTACGACAGATACGCAGTATTTT.

This rearrangement joins TRBV11-3 to TRBJ2-2, with D tentatively TRBD2 (5 bases). The germline CDR1 and CDR2 sequences are SGHNT and YENEEA. The CDR3 is 15 residues long. With 4 bases removed from V and 2 bases from J, the gap between germline ends came to 11 bases. The CDR3 region is CASSSRDPNTGELFF. The CDR3 nucleotides read TGTGCCAGCAGCTCCCGGGATCCCAACACCGGGGAGCTGTTTTTT.

The V call is TRBV18, the J call TRBJ1-6, with D hard to call. The CDR3 has 12 residues. Between the trimmed V and J ends, which lost 3 bases and 16 bases, there was a span of 13 bases. Germline CDR1 and CDR2: KGHSH and LQKENI. The CDR3 is CASSPEGITLHF. For the CDR3, the DNA is TGTGCCAGCTCACCTGAGGGAATTACACTCCACTTT.

This clone occurred once. This chain uses TRBV2 with TRBJ2-7, with 10 bases lining up with TRBD1. V trimming: 6 bases; J trimming: 4 bases; junction bases outside the gene matches: 6. The length of the CDR3 is 14 residues. CDR1 and CDR2 from the germline V gene are SNHLY and FYNNEI. The CDR3 DNA reads as TGTGCCAGCAGGACCGGGACAGGGGTTTACGAGCAGTACTTC. Residues: CASRTGTGVYEQYF.

The rearrangement links TRBV19 to TRBJ2-2; 7 bases match TRBD1. The V gene end was trimmed by 7 bases and the J gene end by 2 bases; junction bases not matched to a gene: 7. Per germline, CDR1 LNHDA and CDR2 SQIVND (reference sequence). There are 15 residues in the CDR3. CDR3: CASKFRDRNTGELFF. CDR3 coding DNA: TGTGCCAGTAAGTTCCGGGACAGAAACACCGGGGAGCTGTTTTTT.

V is TRBV5-1 and J is TRBJ2-1, with a possible D match to TRBD2 (6 bases). V lost 0 bases, J lost 8 bases, and 18 bases lay in between. This CDR3 has 16 residues. Germline V gene sequence: CDR1 SGHRS, CDR2 YFSETQ. For the CDR3, the DNA is TGCGCCAGCAGCTTGGGAGCTAGCGCAAGGGAATATGAGCAGTTCTTC. Protein product: CASSLGASAREYEQFF.